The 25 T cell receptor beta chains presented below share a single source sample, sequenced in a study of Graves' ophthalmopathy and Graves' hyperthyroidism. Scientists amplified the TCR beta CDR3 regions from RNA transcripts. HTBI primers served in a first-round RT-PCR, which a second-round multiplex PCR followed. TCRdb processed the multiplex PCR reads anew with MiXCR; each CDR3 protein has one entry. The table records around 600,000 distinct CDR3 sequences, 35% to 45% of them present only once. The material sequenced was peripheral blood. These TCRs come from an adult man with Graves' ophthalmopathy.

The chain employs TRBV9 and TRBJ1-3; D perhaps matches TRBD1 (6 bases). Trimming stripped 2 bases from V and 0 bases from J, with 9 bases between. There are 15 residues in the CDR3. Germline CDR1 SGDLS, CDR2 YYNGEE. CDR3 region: CASSVGQSSGNTIYF. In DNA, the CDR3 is TGTGCCAGCAGCGTTGGACAGAGCTCTGGAAACACCATATATTTT. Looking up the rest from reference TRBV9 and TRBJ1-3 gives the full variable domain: DSGVTQTPKHLITATGQRVTLRCSPRSGDLSVYWYQQSLDQGLQFLIQYYNGEERAKGNILERFSAQQFPDLHSELNLSSLELGDSALYFCASSVGQSSGNTIYFGEGSWLTVV.

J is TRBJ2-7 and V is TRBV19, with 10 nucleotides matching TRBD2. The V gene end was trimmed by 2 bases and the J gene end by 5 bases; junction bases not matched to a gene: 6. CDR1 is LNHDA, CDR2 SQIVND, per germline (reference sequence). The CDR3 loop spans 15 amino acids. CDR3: CASSISGGVSNEQYF. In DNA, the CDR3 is TGTGCCAGTAGTATAAGCGGGGGGGTGAGTAACGAGCAGTACTTC. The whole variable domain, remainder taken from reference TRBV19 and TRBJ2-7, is DGGITQSPKYLFRKEGQNVTLSCEQNLNHDAMYWYRQDPGQGLRLIYYSQIVNDFQKGDIAEGYSVSREKKESFPLTVTSAQKNPTAFYLCASSISGGVSNEQYFGPGTRLTVT.

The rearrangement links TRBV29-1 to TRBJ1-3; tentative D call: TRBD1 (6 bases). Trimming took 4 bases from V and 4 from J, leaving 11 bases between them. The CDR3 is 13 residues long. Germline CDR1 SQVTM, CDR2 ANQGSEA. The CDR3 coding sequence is TGCAGCGTTGTTGGGACACCGGGAAACACCATATATTTT. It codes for CSVVGTPGNTIYF.

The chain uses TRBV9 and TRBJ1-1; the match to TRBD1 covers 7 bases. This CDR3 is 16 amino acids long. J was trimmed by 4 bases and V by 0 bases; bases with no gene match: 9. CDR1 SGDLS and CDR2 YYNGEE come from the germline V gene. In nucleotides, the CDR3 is TGTGCCAGCAGCGTAGGGGGAGGGGGCCAGGGCACTGAAGCTTTCTTT. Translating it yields CASSVGGGGQGTEAFF. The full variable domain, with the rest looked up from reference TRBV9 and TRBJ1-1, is DSGVTQTPKHLITATGQRVTLRCSPRSGDLSVYWYQQSLDQGLQFLIQYYNGEERAKGNILERFSAQQFPDLHSELNLSSLELGDSALYFCASSVGGGGQGTEAFFGQGTRLTVV.

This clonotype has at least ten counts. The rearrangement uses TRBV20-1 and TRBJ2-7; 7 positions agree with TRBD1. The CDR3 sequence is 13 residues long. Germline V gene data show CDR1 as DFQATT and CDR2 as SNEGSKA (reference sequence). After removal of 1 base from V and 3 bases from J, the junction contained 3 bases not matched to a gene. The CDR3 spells CSARGTGDYEQYF. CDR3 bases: TGCAGTGCTAGAGGGACAGGAGACTACGAGCAGTACTTC.

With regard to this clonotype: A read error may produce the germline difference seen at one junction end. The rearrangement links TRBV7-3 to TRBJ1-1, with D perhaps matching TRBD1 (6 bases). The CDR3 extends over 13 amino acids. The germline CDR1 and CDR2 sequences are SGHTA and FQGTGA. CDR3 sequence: CAWCGGSGAEALF. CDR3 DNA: TGTGCCTGGTGCGGTGGGTCAGGGGCTGAAGCTCTCTTT.

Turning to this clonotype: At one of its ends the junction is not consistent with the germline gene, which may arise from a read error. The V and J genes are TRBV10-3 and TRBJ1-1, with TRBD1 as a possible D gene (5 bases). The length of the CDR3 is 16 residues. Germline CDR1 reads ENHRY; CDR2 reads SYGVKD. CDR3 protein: CASSYRLTGLNTEAFF. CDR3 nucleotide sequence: TGTGCCAGCAGTTACCGGTTAACAGGCTTGAACACTGAAGCTTTCTTT.

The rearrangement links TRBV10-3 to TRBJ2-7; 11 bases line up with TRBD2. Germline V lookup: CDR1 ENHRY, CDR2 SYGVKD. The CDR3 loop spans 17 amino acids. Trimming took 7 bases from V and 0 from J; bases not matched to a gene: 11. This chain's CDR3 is CAITPGLAGGPSYEQYF. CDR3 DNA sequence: TGTGCCATCACCCCCGGGCTAGCGGGAGGTCCCTCCTACGAGCAGTACTTC.

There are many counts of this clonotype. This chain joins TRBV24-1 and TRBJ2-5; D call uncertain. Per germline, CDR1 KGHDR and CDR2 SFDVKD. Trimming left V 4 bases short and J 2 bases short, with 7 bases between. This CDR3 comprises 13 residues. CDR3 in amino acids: CATSEGSQETQYF. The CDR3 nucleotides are TGTGCCACCAGTGAGGGCAGTCAAGAGACCCAGTACTTC.

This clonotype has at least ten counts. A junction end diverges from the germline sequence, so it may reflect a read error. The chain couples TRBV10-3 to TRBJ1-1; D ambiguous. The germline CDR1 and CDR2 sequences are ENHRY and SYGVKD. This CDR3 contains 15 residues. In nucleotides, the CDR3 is TGTGCCAGCAGTTACTCGGCAGGAACGGGCACTGAAGCTTTCTTT. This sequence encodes CASSYSAGTGTEAFF.

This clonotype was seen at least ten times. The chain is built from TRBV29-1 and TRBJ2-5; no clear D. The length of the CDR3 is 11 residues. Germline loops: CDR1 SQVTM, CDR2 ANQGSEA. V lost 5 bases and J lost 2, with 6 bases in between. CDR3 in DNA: TGCAGCGTTCCGGTTCAAGAGACCCAGTACTTC. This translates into CSVPVQETQYF.

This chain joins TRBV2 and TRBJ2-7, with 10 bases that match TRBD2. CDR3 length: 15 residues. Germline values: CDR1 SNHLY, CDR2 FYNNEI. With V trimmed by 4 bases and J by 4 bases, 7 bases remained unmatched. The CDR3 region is CASSASGTSAYEQYF. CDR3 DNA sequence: TGTGCCAGCAGTGCCTCGGGGACTAGCGCTTACGAGCAGTACTTC.

The CDR3: CASSLGQGVSYEQFF. The CDR3 DNA is TGTGCCAGCAGCTTAGGACAGGGGGTTTCCTACGAGCAGTTCTTC. The rearrangement links TRBV11-1 to TRBJ2-7; 9 nucleotides line up with TRBD1. The J call may be faulty, since TRBJ2-1 better matches the DNA end. The germline CDR1 and CDR2 sequences are SGHAT and FQDESV (reference sequence). This CDR3 region has 15 residues.

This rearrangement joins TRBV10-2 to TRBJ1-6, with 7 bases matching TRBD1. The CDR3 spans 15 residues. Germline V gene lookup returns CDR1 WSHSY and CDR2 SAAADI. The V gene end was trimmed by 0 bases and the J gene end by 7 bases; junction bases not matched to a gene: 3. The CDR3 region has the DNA TGCGCCAGCAGTGAGTCGACAGGGCCCAATTCACCCCTCCACTTT. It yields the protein CASSESTGPNSPLHF.

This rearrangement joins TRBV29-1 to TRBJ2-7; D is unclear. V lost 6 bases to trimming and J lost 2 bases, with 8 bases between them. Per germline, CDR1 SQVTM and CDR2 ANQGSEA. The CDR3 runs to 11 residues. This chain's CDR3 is CSVGFAYEQYF. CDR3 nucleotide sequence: TGCAGCGTGGGATTCGCCTACGAGCAGTACTTC.

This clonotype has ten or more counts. CDR3 sequence reads: CASSEGGYQETQYF. As DNA, the CDR3 is TGTGCCAGCAGTGAAGGGGGCTACCAAGAGACCCAGTACTTC. The genes are TRBV25-1 and TRBJ2-5, with a weak D call TRBD1 (6 bases). The germline V and J ends were trimmed by 2 bases and 0 bases, with 7 bases remaining between them. Germline lookup yields CDR1 MGHDK and CDR2 SYGVNS. The CDR3 extends over 14 amino acids. The entire variable domain, with the rest obtained from reference TRBV25-1 and TRBJ2-5, is as follows: EADIYQTPRYLVIGTGKKITLECSQTMGHDKMYWYQQDPGMELHLIHYSYGVNSTEKGDLSSESTVSRIRTEHFPLTLESARPSHTSQYLCASSEGGYQETQYFGPGTRLLVL.

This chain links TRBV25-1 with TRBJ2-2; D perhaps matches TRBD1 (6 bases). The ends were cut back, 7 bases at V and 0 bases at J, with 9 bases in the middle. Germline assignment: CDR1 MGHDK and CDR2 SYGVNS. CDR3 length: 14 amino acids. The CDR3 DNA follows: TGTGCCAGCATAGGGACACCGAACACCGGGGAGCTGTTTTTT. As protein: CASIGTPNTGELFF.

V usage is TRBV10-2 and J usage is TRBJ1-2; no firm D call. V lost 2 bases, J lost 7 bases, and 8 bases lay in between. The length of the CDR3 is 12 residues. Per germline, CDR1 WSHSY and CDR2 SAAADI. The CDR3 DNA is TGCGCCAGCAGTGAGCCAAGTTTTGGCTACACCTTC. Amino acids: CASSEPSFGYTF.

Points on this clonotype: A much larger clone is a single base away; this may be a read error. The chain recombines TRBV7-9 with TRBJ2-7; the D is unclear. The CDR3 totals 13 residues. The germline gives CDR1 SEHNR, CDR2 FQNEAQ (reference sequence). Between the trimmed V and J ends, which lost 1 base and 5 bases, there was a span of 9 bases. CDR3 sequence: CASSLGSTDEQYF. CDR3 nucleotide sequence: TGTGCCAGCAGCTTAGGATCAACGGACGAGCAGTACTTC.

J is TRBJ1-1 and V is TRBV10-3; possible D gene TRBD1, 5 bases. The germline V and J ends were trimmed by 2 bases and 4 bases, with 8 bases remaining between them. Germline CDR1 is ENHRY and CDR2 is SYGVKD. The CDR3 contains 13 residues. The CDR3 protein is CAISEPGTTEAFF. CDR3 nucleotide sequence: TGTGCCATCAGTGAGCCAGGGACCACTGAAGCTTTCTTT.

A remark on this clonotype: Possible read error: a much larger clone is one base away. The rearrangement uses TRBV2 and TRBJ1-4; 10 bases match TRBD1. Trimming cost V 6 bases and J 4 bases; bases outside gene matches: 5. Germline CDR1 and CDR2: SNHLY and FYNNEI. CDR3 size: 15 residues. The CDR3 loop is CASRGQGLSNEKLFF. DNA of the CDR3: TGTGCCAGCAGGGGACAGGGGTTAAGTAATGAAAAACTGTTTTTT.

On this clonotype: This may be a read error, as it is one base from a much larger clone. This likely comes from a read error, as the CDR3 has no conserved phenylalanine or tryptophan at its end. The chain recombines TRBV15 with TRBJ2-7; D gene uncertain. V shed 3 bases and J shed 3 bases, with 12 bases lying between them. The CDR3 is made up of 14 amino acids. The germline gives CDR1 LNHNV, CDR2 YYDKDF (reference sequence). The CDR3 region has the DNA TGTGCCACCAGCAGCAACCTGGCCGTCTACGAGCAGTACTAC. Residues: CATSSNLAVYEQYY.

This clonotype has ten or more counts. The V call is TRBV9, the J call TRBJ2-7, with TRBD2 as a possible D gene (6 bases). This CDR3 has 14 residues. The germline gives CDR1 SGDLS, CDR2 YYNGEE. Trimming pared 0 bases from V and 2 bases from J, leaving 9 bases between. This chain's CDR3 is CASSVGGATYEQYF. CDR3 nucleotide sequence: TGTGCCAGCAGCGTAGGCGGGGCCACCTACGAGCAGTACTTC.

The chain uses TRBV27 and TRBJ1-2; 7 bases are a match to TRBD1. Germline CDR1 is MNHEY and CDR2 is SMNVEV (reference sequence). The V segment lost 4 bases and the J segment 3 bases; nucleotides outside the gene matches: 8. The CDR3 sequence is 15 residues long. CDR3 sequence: CASSSRQGGDYGYTF. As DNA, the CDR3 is TGTGCCAGCAGTTCCAGACAGGGAGGTGACTATGGCTACACCTTC.

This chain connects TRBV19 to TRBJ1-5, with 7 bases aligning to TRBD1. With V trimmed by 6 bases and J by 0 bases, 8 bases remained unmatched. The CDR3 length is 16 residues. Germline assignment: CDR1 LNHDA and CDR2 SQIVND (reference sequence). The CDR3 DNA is TGTGCCAGTAGGGCAGGGGGGGGTTATAGCAATCAGCCCCAGCATTTT. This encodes CASRAGGGYSNQPQHF. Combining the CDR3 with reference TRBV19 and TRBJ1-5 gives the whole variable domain DGGITQSPKYLFRKEGQNVTLSCEQNLNHDAMYWYRQDPGQGLRLIYYSQIVNDFQKGDIAEGYSVSREKKESFPLTVTSAQKNPTAFYLCASRAGGGYSNQPQHFGDGTRLSIL.